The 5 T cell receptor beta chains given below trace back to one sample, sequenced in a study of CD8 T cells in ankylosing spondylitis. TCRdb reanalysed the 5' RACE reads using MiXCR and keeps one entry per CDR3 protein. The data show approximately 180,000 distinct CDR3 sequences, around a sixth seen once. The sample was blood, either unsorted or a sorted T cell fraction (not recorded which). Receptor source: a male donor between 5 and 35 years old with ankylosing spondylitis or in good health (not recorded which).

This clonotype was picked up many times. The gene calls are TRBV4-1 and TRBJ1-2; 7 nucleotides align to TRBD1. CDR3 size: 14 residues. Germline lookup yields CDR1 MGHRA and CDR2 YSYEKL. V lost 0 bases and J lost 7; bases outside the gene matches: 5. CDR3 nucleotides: TGCGCCAGCAGCCAAGAGACAGGGACGGCTGGCTACACCTTC. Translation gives CASSQETGTAGYTF.

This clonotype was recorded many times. CDR3 protein: CASSKTATSGINEQFF. The CDR3 nucleotides are TGTGCCAGCAGCAAAACTGCGACTAGCGGGATAAATGAGCAGTTCTTC. This chain connects TRBV9 to TRBJ2-1; 11 nucleotides agree with TRBD2. Germline CDR1 and CDR2: SGDLS and YYNGEE. The CDR3 contains 16 residues. V dropped 4 bases and J dropped 7; count of bases not matched to a gene: 10.

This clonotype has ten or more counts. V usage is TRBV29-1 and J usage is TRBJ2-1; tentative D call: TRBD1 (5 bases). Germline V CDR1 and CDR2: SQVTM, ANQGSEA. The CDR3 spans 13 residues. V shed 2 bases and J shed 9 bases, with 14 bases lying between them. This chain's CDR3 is CSVEFDSRSEQFF. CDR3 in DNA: TGCAGCGTTGAATTCGACAGTCGCAGTGAGCAGTTCTTC.

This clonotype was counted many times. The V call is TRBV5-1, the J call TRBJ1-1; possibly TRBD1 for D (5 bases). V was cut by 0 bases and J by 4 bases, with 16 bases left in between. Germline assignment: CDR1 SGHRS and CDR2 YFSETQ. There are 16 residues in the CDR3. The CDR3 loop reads CASSLGVPQGTTEAFF. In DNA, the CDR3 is TGCGCCAGCAGCTTGGGGGTCCCCCAGGGAACCACTGAAGCTTTCTTT.

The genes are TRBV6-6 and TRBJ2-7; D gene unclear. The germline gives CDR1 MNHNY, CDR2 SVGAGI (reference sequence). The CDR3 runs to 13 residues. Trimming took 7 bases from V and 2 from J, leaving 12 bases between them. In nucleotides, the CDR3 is TGTGCCAGCAAGTCCCCGGGTCCCTACGAGCAGTACTTC. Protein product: CASKSPGPYEQYF.